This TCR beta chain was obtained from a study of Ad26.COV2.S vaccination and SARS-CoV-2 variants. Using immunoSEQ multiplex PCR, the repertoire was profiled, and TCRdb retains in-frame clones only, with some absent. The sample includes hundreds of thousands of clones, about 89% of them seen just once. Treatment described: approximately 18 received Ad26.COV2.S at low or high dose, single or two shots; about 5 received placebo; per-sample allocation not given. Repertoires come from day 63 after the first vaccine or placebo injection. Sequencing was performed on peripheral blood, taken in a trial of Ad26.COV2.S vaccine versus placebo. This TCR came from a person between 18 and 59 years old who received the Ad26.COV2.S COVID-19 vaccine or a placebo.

For the CDR3, the DNA is TGTGCCAGCGGAAACCTCGGGACAGCGTACCAAGAGACCCAGTACTTC. Amino acid sequence: CASGNLGTAYQETQYF. The chain has TRBV11-2 and TRBJ2-5; the match to TRBD1 covers 7 bases. The CDR3 has 16 amino acids. Per the germline V gene, CDR1 is SGHAT and CDR2 is FQNNGV. V lost 8 bases, J lost 0 bases, and 12 bases stayed unmatched.